Below are 29 T cell receptor beta chains sequenced from a single sample in a study of glioma-infiltrating T cells. The iRepertoire nested amplicon-rescue multiplex PCR amplified TCR alpha and beta CDR3s from RNA. MiXCR was run by TCRdb on the multiplex PCR reads, yielding one entry per CDR3 protein. In the table there are about 130,000 distinct CDR3 sequences, around 25% of which are singletons. Sequences were obtained from glioma tissue, nonneoplastic brain tissue, or PBMCs (not recorded which). Every receptor here comes from a human donor with low-grade glioma or glioblastoma, undergoing nonglioma brain surgery, or in good health (not recorded which).

Worth noting for this clonotype: Since a much larger clone is just one base distant, this may be a read error. V is TRBV27 and J is TRBJ1-1; TRBD1 is a possible D gene (5 bases). Germline V gene sequence: CDR1 MNHEY, CDR2 SMNVEV (reference sequence). This CDR3 is built from 13 residues. Trimming pared 6 bases from V and 7 bases from J, leaving 15 bases between. The CDR3 DNA follows: TGTGCCAGCAGGGCCAGGGTTGGGAATGAAGCTTTCTTT. Translated, it gives CASRARVGNEAFF.

The CDR3 is CSAIIKGDGQYV. The CDR3 nucleotides are TGCAGTGCTATTATAAAGGGAGATGGGCAGTACGTC. This chain connects TRBV20-1 to TRBJ2-7; D may be TRBD2 (5 bases). Trimming took 4 bases from V and 9 from J, leaving 16 bases between them. The germline V gene encodes CDR1 DFQATT and CDR2 SNEGSKA (reference sequence). The CDR3 runs to 12 residues.

Of note for this clonotype: A much bigger clone sits one base away, suggesting this may be a read error. The chain has TRBV7-9 and TRBJ1-1, with D tentatively TRBD1 (5 bases). CDR3 size: 14 residues. CDR1 is SEHNR, CDR2 FQNEAQ, per germline (reference sequence). The CDR3 loop reads CASSLGDVDTEASF. CDR3 nucleotide sequence: TGTGCCAGCAGCTTAGGGGACGTCGACACTGAAGCTTCCTTT.

Notes on this clonotype: Given a much more abundant clone one base away, this may be a read error. V and J are TRBV7-8 and TRBJ1-5; no definite D call. Germline V gene data show CDR1 as SGHVS and CDR2 as FQNEAQ. The CDR3 length is 12 residues. CDR3 protein: CASILASSPQHF. In DNA form, the CDR3 reads TGTGCCAGCATCTTAGCTTCGTCGCCCCAGCATTTT.

This clonotype was counted ten times or more. The chain has TRBV7-9 and TRBJ1-1; TRBD1 matches 7 bases. CDR1 is SEHNR, CDR2 FQNEAQ, per germline (reference sequence). There are 15 residues in the CDR3. Losses at the gene ends were 0 bases for V and 1 base for J; bases not matched to a gene: 2. The CDR3, as DNA: TGTGCCAGCAGCTTAGCCGGGACAGCGAACACTGAAGCTTTCTTT. It codes for CASSLAGTANTEAFF.

In the case of this clonotype: A clone one base away is much larger, so this may be a read error. The J gene is TRBJ1-5, the V gene TRBV27, with unresolved D. This CDR3 is 13 amino acids long. Germline V gene sequence: CDR1 MNHEY, CDR2 SMNVEV (reference sequence). The CDR3 here is CVSRRTGNQPQHF. The CDR3 coding sequence is TGTGTCAGCAGGCGGACGGGGAATCAGCCCCAGCATTTT.

The chain uses TRBV18 and TRBJ2-7; TRBD2 matches 11 bases. Per the germline V gene, CDR1 is KGHSH and CDR2 is LQKENI. J was trimmed by 7 bases and V by 5 bases; bases with no gene match: 4. The CDR3 runs 13 residues. CDR3 bases: TGTGCCAGCTCAAGGACTAGCGGGCCAGAGCAGTACGTC. Encoded protein: CASSRTSGPEQYV.

This clonotype was picked up a small number of times. The chain couples TRBV6-1 to TRBJ2-3; 10 bases agree with TRBD2. V lost 5 bases and J lost 6; bases outside the gene matches: 32. This CDR3 is built from 23 residues. From germline, CDR1 is MNHNS and CDR2 SASEGT. DNA for the CDR3: TGTGCCAGCAGTAAAGGGTGGGGCGAGGTAGCGGGGGGTCGCATTGGGGGCCGGGATACGCAGTATTTT. This sequence encodes CASSKGWGEVAGGRIGGRDTQYF.

This clonotype occurred a few times. The chain links TRBV7-9 to TRBJ2-3; no clear D. This CDR3 contains 13 residues. The germline gives CDR1 SEHNR, CDR2 FQNEAQ (reference sequence). V was pared by 5 bases and J by 3 bases, with 9 bases between. CDR3 bases: TGTGCCAGCAGCCCAGCTCCGACAGATACGCAGTATTTT. Translating gives CASSPAPTDTQYF.

This rearrangement joins TRBV7-2 to TRBJ2-5; 9 nucleotides align to TRBD2. This CDR3 has 16 residues. Per germline, CDR1 SGHTA and CDR2 FQGNSA. The junction had 6 bases not matched to a gene; V was cut back by 2 bases and J by 2 bases. The CDR3 DNA sequence: TGTGCCAGCAGCTTAAGCAGGCTAGCGGGGCAAGAGACCCAGTACTTC. This gives the protein CASSLSRLAGQETQYF.

The chain has TRBV2 and TRBJ2-5; D is possibly TRBD1 (5 bases). Germline V CDR1 and CDR2: SNHLY, FYNNEI. V dropped 4 bases and J dropped 3 bases, with 9 bases sitting between them. The CDR3 sequence is 13 residues long. The CDR3 is CASSVWGKETQYF. The CDR3 DNA reads as TGTGCCAGCAGTGTCTGGGGCAAAGAGACCCAGTACTTC.

This clonotype has a count of ten or more. The CDR3, as DNA: TGTGCCAGCAGCTTGGCTGGCGCAGGGGGAGAGACCCAGTACTTC. Its translation is CASSLAGAGGETQYF. This chain links TRBV5-4 with TRBJ2-5; 7 nucleotides match TRBD1. Germline V lookup: CDR1 SGHNT, CDR2 YYREEE (reference sequence). Trimming at V came to 0 bases and at J to 4 bases, leaving 6 bases not matched to a gene. This CDR3 has 15 residues.

This clonotype was observed a few times. The chain is built from TRBV12-3 or TRBV12-4 and TRBJ2-3; D remains ambiguous. The CDR3 sequence is 12 residues long. V lost 11 bases to trimming and J lost 2 bases, with 11 bases between them. CDR3 bases: TGTGCCTCCACTGGGTACACAGATACGCAGTATTTT. This sequence encodes CASTGYTDTQYF.

This clonotype was picked up many times. The chain uses TRBV4-1 and TRBJ1-1, with a tentative D call TRBD1 (5 bases). There are 12 residues in the CDR3. Germline V CDR1 and CDR2: MGHRA, YSYEKL. V was clipped by 5 bases and J by 3 bases, with 7 bases between them. The CDR3: CASSIGDTEAFF. CDR3 DNA: TGCGCCAGCAGCATAGGGGACACTGAAGCTTTCTTT.

This clonotype has only a few counts. The chain carries TRBV5-1 and TRBJ2-1, with 9 bases matching TRBD1. Trimming removed 3 bases from V and 6 bases from J; junction bases left unmatched: 7. The CDR3 has 15 residues. Germline CDR1 is SGHRS and CDR2 is YFSETQ. CDR3 DNA sequence: TGCGCCAGCAGCTACGGGACAGGGTTAGGCAATGAGCAGTTCTTC. It yields the protein CASSYGTGLGNEQFF.

A remark on this clonotype: Since a much larger clone is just one base distant, this may be a read error. The chain has TRBV7-9 and TRBJ2-5, with 7 bases matching TRBD1. The CDR3 covers 15 residues. Germline CDR1 SEHNR, CDR2 FQNEAQ (reference sequence). CDR3 coding DNA: TGTGCCAGCAGCCCGGGACAGTCCTACCAAGAGACCCGGTACTTC. Translated, it gives CASSPGQSYQETRYF. The full variable domain, with the rest looked up from reference TRBV7-9 and TRBJ2-5, is DTGVSQNPRHKITKRGQNVTFRCDPISEHNRLYWYRQTLGQGPEFLTYFQNEAQLEKSRLLSDRFSAERPKGSFSTLEIQRTEQGDSAMYLCASSPGQSYQETRYFGPGTRLLVL.

Concerning this clonotype itself: This could be a read error, since a much larger clone is one nucleotide away. This chain uses TRBV28 with TRBJ1-1, with 7 bases fitting TRBD1. The germline V gene encodes CDR1 MDHEN and CDR2 SYDVKM. This CDR3 comprises 15 residues. With 4 bases clipped from V and 4 bases from J, the junction kept 9 bases outside the gene matches. CDR3 sequence: CASSWEGGAGTEAFF. The CDR3 nucleotides read TGTGCCAGCAGTTGGGAAGGGGGCGCGGGCACTGAAGCTTTCTTT.

The table lists this clonotype with many counts. The rearrangement links TRBV24-1 to TRBJ1-1; unclear D gene. There are 13 residues in the CDR3. Germline CDR1 reads KGHDR; CDR2 reads SFDVKD. Trimming took off 5 bases at V and 5 bases at J, with 11 bases between the two ends. In DNA, the CDR3 is TGTGCCACCAGTGTACACGGAGGGACTGAAGCTTTCTTT. It translates to CATSVHGGTEAFF.

This clonotype has only a few counts. The chain is built from TRBV2 and TRBJ2-1, with a weak D call TRBD2 (5 bases). This CDR3 region has 14 residues. Germline CDR1 is SNHLY and CDR2 is FYNNEI. With 8 bases removed from V and 1 base from J, the gap between germline ends came to 12 bases. CDR3 sequence reads: CASLAELSYNEQFF. In DNA form, the CDR3 reads TGTGCCAGCCTAGCCGAGTTGTCCTACAATGAGCAGTTCTTC.

This clonotype was counted between two and nine times. The chain links TRBV11-3 to TRBJ2-5; the D is unclear. V shed 5 bases and J shed 0 bases, with 13 bases lying between them. The CDR3 spans 15 residues. The V gene's germline CDR1 is SGHNT and CDR2 YENEEA. CDR3 region: CASSPPGVHQETQYF. Here the CDR3 DNA reads TGTGCCAGCAGCCCCCCGGGCGTCCACCAAGAGACCCAGTACTTC.

The chain links TRBV7-2 to TRBJ2-1; the D gene is possibly TRBD2 (6 bases). Trimming took 2 bases from V and 4 from J, leaving 12 bases between them. Germline CDR1 SGHTA, CDR2 FQGNSA. The CDR3 is 15 amino acids. CDR3 bases: TGTGCCAGCAGCTTATTACGGGGGAGGTACAATGAGCAGTTCTTC. Its protein product is CASSLLRGRYNEQFF.

V gene TRBV2 combines with J gene TRBJ2-1; either TRBD1 or TRBD2 may fit D (5 bases each). This CDR3 spans 13 amino acids. Per germline, CDR1 SNHLY and CDR2 FYNNEI. Trimming shortened V by 8 bases and J by 10 bases, and 18 bases separated the two germline ends. The CDR3 DNA reads TGTGCCAGCGGTCGGGACGGCTCCTACGAGCAGTTCTTC. Amino acid sequence: CASGRDGSYEQFF.

The V and J genes are TRBV10-2 and TRBJ2-5; 9 bases are shared with TRBD2. J lost 5 bases, V lost 7 bases, and 2 bases had no gene match. This CDR3 comprises 12 residues. The germline V gene has CDR1 WSHSY and CDR2 SAAADI. CDR3 loop: CASMGLAETQYF. In DNA form, the CDR3 reads TGCGCCAGCATGGGACTAGCTGAGACCCAGTACTTC.

This clonotype was detected ten times or more. The chain combines TRBV6-1 with TRBJ1-5; 7 nucleotides line up with TRBD1. CDR1 is MNHNS and CDR2 is SASEGT in the germline V gene. The CDR3 runs to 15 residues. V shed 3 bases, J shed 4 bases, and the junction held 6 bases outside the gene matches. CDR3 nucleotide sequence: TGTGCCAGCAGTGAGACAGGGAATTGGAATCAGCCCCAGCATTTT. This encodes CASSETGNWNQPQHF.

This clonotype has only one observation. V usage is TRBV7-2 and J usage is TRBJ2-7, with 12 positions matching TRBD2. The CDR3 consists of 18 residues. The V gene end was trimmed by 5 bases and the J gene end by 4 bases; junction bases not matched to a gene: 15. Germline-derived CDR1 and CDR2 are SGHTA and FQGNSA. As DNA, the CDR3 is TGTGCCAGCAGCCCCCAAGCCCTAGCGGGGGGGCTTAAGTACGAGCAGTACGTC. Protein: CASSPQALAGGLKYEQYV.

This clonotype was counted between two and nine times. V usage is TRBV18 and J usage is TRBJ1-3, with D unresolved. V lost 0 bases to trimming and J lost 3 bases, with 9 bases between them. Germline lookup yields CDR1 KGHSH and CDR2 LQKENI. The CDR3 sequence is 15 residues long. CDR3 sequence reads: CASSPPRTLGNTIYF. Written as DNA, the CDR3 is TGTGCCAGCTCACCACCGCGTACACTTGGAAACACCATATATTTT.

This clonotype was detected only a few times. This chain joins TRBV7-9 and TRBJ1-2; D not certain. CDR1 and CDR2 (germline): SEHNR, FQNEAQ (reference sequence). The CDR3 runs 16 residues. The V end was cut by 3 bases, the J end by 0 bases, with 14 bases between. Here the CDR3 DNA reads TGTGCCAGCAGCTTCGATGGAGCACCCACTAACTATGGCTACACCTTC. Residues: CASSFDGAPTNYGYTF.

This chain joins TRBV7-9 and TRBJ2-1; D is unresolved. Trimming stripped 6 bases from V and 0 bases from J, with 9 bases between. The length of the CDR3 is 14 residues. Per the germline V gene, CDR1 is SEHNR and CDR2 is FQNEAQ (reference sequence). This CDR3 is CASSQRSSYNEQFF. For the CDR3, the DNA is TGTGCCAGCAGTCAAAGGAGCTCCTACAATGAGCAGTTCTTC. Drawing the rest from reference TRBV7-9 and TRBJ2-1, the complete variable domain is DTGVSQNPRHKITKRGQNVTFRCDPISEHNRLYWYRQTLGQGPEFLTYFQNEAQLEKSRLLSDRFSAERPKGSFSTLEIQRTEQGDSAMYLCASSQRSSYNEQFFGPGTRLTVL.

This clonotype was detected only a few times. The chain recombines TRBV6-1 with TRBJ2-3; no reliable D call. CDR1 is MNHNS, CDR2 SASEGT, per germline. The length of the CDR3 is 14 residues. V lost 8 bases to trimming and J lost 0 bases, with 12 bases between them. The CDR3 loop reads CASRPDGSTDTQYF. The CDR3 DNA is TGTGCCAGCCGCCCTGACGGTAGCACAGATACGCAGTATTTT.